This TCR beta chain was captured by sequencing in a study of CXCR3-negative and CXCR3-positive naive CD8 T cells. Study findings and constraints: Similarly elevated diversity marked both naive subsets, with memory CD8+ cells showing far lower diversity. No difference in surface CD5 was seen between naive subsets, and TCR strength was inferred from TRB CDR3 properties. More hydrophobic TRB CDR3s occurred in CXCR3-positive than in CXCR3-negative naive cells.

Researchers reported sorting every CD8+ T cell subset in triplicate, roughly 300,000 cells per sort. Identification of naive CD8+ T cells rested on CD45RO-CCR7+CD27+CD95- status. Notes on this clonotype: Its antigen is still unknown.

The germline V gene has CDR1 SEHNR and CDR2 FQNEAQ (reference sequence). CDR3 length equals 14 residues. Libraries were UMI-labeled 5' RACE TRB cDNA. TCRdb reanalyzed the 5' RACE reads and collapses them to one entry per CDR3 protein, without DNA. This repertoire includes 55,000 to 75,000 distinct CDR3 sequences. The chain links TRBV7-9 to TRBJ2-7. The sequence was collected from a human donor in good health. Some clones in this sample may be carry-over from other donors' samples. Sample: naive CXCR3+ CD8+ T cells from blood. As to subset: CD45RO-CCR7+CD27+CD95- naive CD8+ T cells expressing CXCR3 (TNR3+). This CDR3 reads CASSLALTHYEQYF.